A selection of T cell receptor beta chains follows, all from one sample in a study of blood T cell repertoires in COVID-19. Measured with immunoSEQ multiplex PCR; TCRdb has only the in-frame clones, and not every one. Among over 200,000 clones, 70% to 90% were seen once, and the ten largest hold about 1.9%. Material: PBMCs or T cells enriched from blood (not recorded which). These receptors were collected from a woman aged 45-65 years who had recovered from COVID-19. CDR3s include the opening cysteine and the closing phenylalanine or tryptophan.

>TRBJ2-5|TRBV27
CASSLAPGDPETQYF
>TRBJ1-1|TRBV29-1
CSAGPGTENTEAFF
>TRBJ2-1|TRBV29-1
CSVVGGSSYNEQFF
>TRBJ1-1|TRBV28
CASSLITGTGISEAFF
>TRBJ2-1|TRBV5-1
CASSLAGGAYNEQFF
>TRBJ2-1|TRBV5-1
CASSLSPARLYNEQFF
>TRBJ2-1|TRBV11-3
CASSPPWGAGNEQFF
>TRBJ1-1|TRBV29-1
CSVGEGLGSTEAFF
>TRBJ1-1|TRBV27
CASSYAGGDLMNTEAFF
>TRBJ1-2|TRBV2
CASSEVGQEGYGYTF
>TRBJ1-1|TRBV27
CASSSGTGGNTEAFF
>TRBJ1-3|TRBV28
CASSLQSVAGNTIYF
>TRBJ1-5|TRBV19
CASSITGGEGQPQHF
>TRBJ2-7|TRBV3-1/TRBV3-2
CASSRKQGAGEQYF
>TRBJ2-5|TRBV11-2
CASGSGTRSETQYF
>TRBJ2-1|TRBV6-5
CASSNGQSSYNEQFF